This TCR beta chain was sequenced for a study of response to subunit inactivated influenza vaccine (dated by TCRdb to the late 2010s). With respect to the entire study: The study used deep quantitative T cell receptor repertoire profiling to track responses to a trivalent subunit inactivated influenza vaccine.

Libraries were built with RT-PCR. The sample was run on an Illumina HiSeq 2500. TCRdb trimmed the raw reads at Q25, called clones with MiXCR and kept productive beta chains. When rows share a CDR3 protein, they turn into one entry using the most common DNA and genes. Present in this sample are about 310,000 distinct CDR3 sequences, around 20% of which were seen just once. The leading ten clones occupy approximately 10% of the sample. Study-level results and caveats: According to the authors, only a limited number of new T cells may be recruited by each seasonal influenza vaccination.

Note on this clonotype: The target of this receptor is not known. Per-base quality was not reported, and no clone a single base away is much larger than it.

The sample in question was PBMCs from blood, obtained 21 months after vaccination. This sequence was found in a man between 50 and 70 years old who received an inactivated influenza vaccine. Donor details come from another sample of the same person, matched by shared clones.

This receptor has the CDR3 CASSYRGLGRDETQYF. The nucleotide sequence is TGTGCCAGCAGTTATAGGGGACTAGGACGGGATGAGACCCAGTACTTC. This receptor chain uses TRBV6-5 and TRBJ2-5; 8 bases in the junction line up with TRBD2. Inclusive of the bounding cysteine and phenylalanine, the CDR3 is 16 residues long. Here the CDR3 DNA is all that survives: 48 bases in frame from base 1. The germline V gene gives CDR1 as MNHEY and CDR2 as SVGAGI. V ends up 3 bases short and J 5 bases short, with an unmatched junction base count of 11.